The TCR beta chain under discussion was sequenced for a study of shared clonotypes between healthy human individuals. The V gene end was trimmed by 0 bases and the J gene end by 4 bases; junction bases not matched to a gene: 5. The CDR3 sequence is 15 residues long. Per germline, CDR1 MNHEY and CDR2 SVGAGI. Profiled with immunoSEQ multiplex PCR; TCRdb holds only in-frame clones, not every one. The sample records 500,000 to 550,000 clones, roughly 95% being singletons. The sequenced sample was naive CD4+ T cells sorted from blood. Indicated subset: CD45RA+ positively selected. This chain uses TRBV6-5 with TRBJ1-2, with TRBD1 identical over 7 bases. The source of this sequence is a young woman in good health. CDR3 DNA: TGTGCCAGCAGTTACTCCGCGACAGGGATCTATGGCTACACCTTC. Its translation is CASSYSATGIYGYTF.